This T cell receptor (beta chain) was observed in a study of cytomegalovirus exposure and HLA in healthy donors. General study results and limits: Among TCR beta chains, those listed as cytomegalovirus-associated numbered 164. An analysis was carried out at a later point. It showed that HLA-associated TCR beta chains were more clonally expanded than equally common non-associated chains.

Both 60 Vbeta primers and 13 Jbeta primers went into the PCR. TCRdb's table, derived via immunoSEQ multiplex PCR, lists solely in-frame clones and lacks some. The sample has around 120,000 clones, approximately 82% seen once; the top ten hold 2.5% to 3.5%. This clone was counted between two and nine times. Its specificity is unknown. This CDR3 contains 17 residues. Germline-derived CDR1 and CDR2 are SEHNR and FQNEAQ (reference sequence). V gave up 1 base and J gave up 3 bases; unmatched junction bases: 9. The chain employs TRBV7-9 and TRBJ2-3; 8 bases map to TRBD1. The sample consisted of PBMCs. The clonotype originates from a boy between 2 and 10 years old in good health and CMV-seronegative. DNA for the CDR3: TGTGCCAGCAGCTTAGACCCGACAGGGGCAGGGACAGATACGCAGTATTTT. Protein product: CASSLDPTGAGTDTQYF.